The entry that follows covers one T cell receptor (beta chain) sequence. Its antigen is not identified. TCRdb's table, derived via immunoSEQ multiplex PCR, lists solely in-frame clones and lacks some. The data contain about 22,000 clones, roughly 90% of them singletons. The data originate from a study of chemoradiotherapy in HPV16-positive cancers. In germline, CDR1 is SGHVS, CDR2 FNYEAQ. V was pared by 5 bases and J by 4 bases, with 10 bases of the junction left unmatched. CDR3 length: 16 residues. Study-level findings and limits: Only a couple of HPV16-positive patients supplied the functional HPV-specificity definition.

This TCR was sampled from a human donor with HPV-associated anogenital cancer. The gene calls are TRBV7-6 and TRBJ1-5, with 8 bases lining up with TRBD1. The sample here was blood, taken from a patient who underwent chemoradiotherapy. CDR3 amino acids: CASSVDDRGRNQPQHF. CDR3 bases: TGTGCCAGCAGCGTAGATGACAGGGGTCGGAATCAGCCCCAGCATTTT.